These T cell receptor beta chains were read from a single sample in a study of T cell responses to AZD1222 COVID-19 vaccine. Produced via immunoSEQ multiplex PCR; TCRdb's table is partial and in-frame only. The sample consists of about 45,000 clones, approximately 90% of them appearing once. The sample in question was peripheral blood, obtained 28 days after the second AZD1222 dose. All receptors derive from an adult who received the AZD1222 COVID-19 vaccine. Each CDR3 is given with its conserved first and last residue. D genes are given only for firm matches. Rows may omit the clone size; those that give it use once, few, many or a size class.

d_call: TRBD1
clone_size: NA
v_call: TRBV5-1
j_call: TRBJ2-7
cdr3_aa: CASSAPGTGDEQYF
cdr3_nt: TGCGCCAGCAGCGCCCCCGGGACAGGGGACGAGCAGTACTTC

d_call: NA
clone_size: NA
v_call: TRBV7-2
j_call: TRBJ2-1
cdr3_aa: CASSLGSGLNEQFF
cdr3_nt: TGTGCCAGCAGCTTAGGAAGCGGGCTCAATGAGCAGTTCTTC

d_call: NA
clone_size: NA
v_call: TRBV5-1
j_call: TRBJ2-7
cdr3_aa: CASSLYPREQQYF
cdr3_nt: TGCGCCAGCAGCTTGTACCCTCGGGAACAGCAGTACTTC

d_call: NA
clone_size: once
v_call: TRBV5-1
j_call: TRBJ2-7
cdr3_aa: CASSPRARPGSYEQYF
cdr3_nt: TGCGCCAGCAGCCCGAGAGCCCGGCCGGGCTCCTACGAGCAGTACTTC

d_call: NA
clone_size: once
v_call: TRBV4-3
j_call: TRBJ2-1
cdr3_aa: CASSLEPGGPYNEQFF
cdr3_nt: TGCGCCAGCAGCCTGGAGCCCGGGGGCCCCTACAATGAGCAGTTCTTC

d_call: TRBD2
clone_size: NA
v_call: TRBV5-4
j_call: TRBJ2-7
cdr3_aa: CASSLVGLADYEQYF
cdr3_nt: TGTGCCAGCAGCTTGGTGGGTCTAGCGGATTACGAGCAGTACTTC

d_call: TRBD2
clone_size: NA
v_call: TRBV5-4
j_call: TRBJ2-3
cdr3_aa: CASRPAGGADTQYF
cdr3_nt: TGTGCCAGCAGGCCAGCGGGAGGCGCGGATACGCAGTATTTT

d_call: NA
clone_size: NA
v_call: TRBV29-1
j_call: TRBJ2-2
cdr3_aa: CSSAVANTGELFF
cdr3_nt: TGCAGCTCGGCCGTCGCGAACACCGGGGAGCTGTTTTTT

d_call: TRBD1
clone_size: NA
v_call: TRBV9
j_call: TRBJ2-7
cdr3_aa: CASSVSTGVSYEQYF
cdr3_nt: TGTGCCAGCAGCGTCTCAACAGGGGTCTCCTACGAGCAGTACTTC

d_call: NA
clone_size: NA
v_call: TRBV24-1
j_call: TRBJ2-3
cdr3_aa: CATSDRDTDTQYF
cdr3_nt: TGTGCCACCAGTGACCGGGACACAGATACGCAGTATTTT

d_call: NA
clone_size: NA
v_call: TRBV19
j_call: TRBJ2-7
cdr3_aa: CASSIGQASTYEQYF
cdr3_nt: TGTGCCAGTAGTATAGGACAGGCGTCAACCTACGAGCAGTACTTC

d_call: NA
clone_size: NA
v_call: TRBV5-5
j_call: TRBJ1-1
cdr3_aa: CASSLLLTTEAFF
cdr3_nt: TGTGCCAGCAGCTTGTTACTTACCACAGAAGCTTTCTTT

d_call: NA
clone_size: NA
v_call: TRBV19
j_call: TRBJ2-7
cdr3_aa: CASSIGPEGSYEQYF
cdr3_nt: TGTGCCAGTAGTATCGGCCCCGAGGGGTCCTACGAGCAGTACTTC

d_call: NA
clone_size: few
v_call: TRBV5-1
j_call: TRBJ1-4
cdr3_aa: CASSFAGEEKLFF
cdr3_nt: TGCGCCAGCAGCTTTGCAGGGGAGGAAAAACTGTTTTTT

d_call: NA
clone_size: NA
v_call: TRBV5-8
j_call: TRBJ1-1
cdr3_aa: CASSLYVSTEAFF
cdr3_nt: TGTGCCAGCAGCTTGTACGTTTCCACTGAAGCTTTCTTT

d_call: TRBD1
clone_size: NA
v_call: TRBV10-3
j_call: TRBJ1-2
cdr3_aa: CAIPQFGQGAPYGYTF
cdr3_nt: TGTGCCATCCCTCAATTCGGCCAGGGGGCCCCCTATGGCTACACCTTC

d_call: TRBD2
clone_size: NA
v_call: TRBV6-5
j_call: TRBJ2-7
cdr3_aa: CASGDRTSFHEQYF
cdr3_nt: TGTGCCAGCGGGGACCGGACTAGTTTCCACGAGCAGTACTTC

d_call: NA
clone_size: few
v_call: TRBV6-5
j_call: TRBJ1-3
cdr3_aa: CASSYRGGNTIYF
cdr3_nt: TGTGCCAGCAGTTACCGTGGTGGAAACACCATATATTTT

d_call: NA
clone_size: NA
v_call: TRBV5-4
j_call: TRBJ2-3
cdr3_aa: CASSLQQGRDTQYF
cdr3_nt: TGTGCCAGCAGCCTACAACAAGGCAGAGATACGCAGTATTTT

d_call: TRBD1
clone_size: NA
v_call: TRBV5-8
j_call: TRBJ2-7
cdr3_aa: CASNSWGTGVSYEQYF
cdr3_nt: TGTGCCAGCAACTCTTGGGGGACAGGGGTGTCCTACGAGCAGTACTTC

d_call: NA
clone_size: NA
v_call: TRBV6-1
j_call: TRBJ2-7
cdr3_aa: CASSEGGRSYEQYF
cdr3_nt: TGTGCCAGCAGTGAAGGCGGCAGGTCCTACGAGCAGTACTTC

d_call: TRBD1
clone_size: few
v_call: TRBV9
j_call: TRBJ1-4
cdr3_aa: CASSVGNRGLFF
cdr3_nt: TGTGCCAGCAGCGTGGGTAACAGGGGACTGTTTTTT

d_call: TRBD1
clone_size: NA
v_call: TRBV29-1
j_call: TRBJ2-7
cdr3_aa: CSVGTDITYEQYF
cdr3_nt: TGCAGCGTCGGGACAGACATAACCTACGAGCAGTACTTC

d_call: NA
clone_size: NA
v_call: TRBV10-3
j_call: TRBJ2-1
cdr3_aa: CAISGPGKSSYNEQFF
cdr3_nt: TGTGCCATCAGTGGACCGGGGAAGAGCTCCTACAATGAGCAGTTCTTC

d_call: TRBD1
clone_size: few
v_call: TRBV19
j_call: TRBJ1-6
cdr3_aa: CASSIIGPDRGVSTLHF
cdr3_nt: TGTGCCAGTAGTATTATTGGGCCGGACAGGGGGGTCTCGACCCTCCACTTT

d_call: TRBD1
clone_size: NA
v_call: TRBV19
j_call: TRBJ2-4
cdr3_aa: CATRRDSKNIQYF
cdr3_nt: TGTGCCACCAGAAGGGACAGCAAAAACATTCAGTACTTC

d_call: TRBD2
clone_size: NA
v_call: TRBV10-3
j_call: TRBJ2-1
cdr3_aa: CAISDSPGLAEQFF
cdr3_nt: TGTGCCATCAGCGACTCTCCGGGACTAGCTGAACAGTTCTTC

d_call: TRBD2
clone_size: NA
v_call: TRBV2
j_call: TRBJ2-1
cdr3_aa: CASSKTSGSYNEQFF
cdr3_nt: TGTGCCAGCAGTAAGACTAGCGGGAGTTATAATGAGCAGTTCTTC

d_call: NA
clone_size: NA
v_call: TRBV13
j_call: TRBJ2-3
cdr3_aa: CASTILGVYTQYF
cdr3_nt: TGTGCCAGTACGATTTTAGGAGTTTATACGCAGTATTTT

d_call: NA
clone_size: once
v_call: TRBV7-2
j_call: TRBJ2-6
cdr3_aa: CASSFRSPYSGANVLTF
cdr3_nt: TGTGCCAGCAGCTTCCGCTCCCCCTACTCTGGGGCCAACGTCCTGACTTTC

d_call: TRBD2
clone_size: NA
v_call: TRBV7-2
j_call: TRBJ2-1
cdr3_aa: CASSLLAGTNYNEQFF
cdr3_nt: TGTGCCAGCAGCCTCCTAGCGGGAACAAACTACAATGAGCAGTTCTTC

d_call: TRBD1
clone_size: NA
v_call: TRBV6-1
j_call: TRBJ2-7
cdr3_aa: CASREDRGVSSEQYF
cdr3_nt: TGTGCCAGCAGGGAAGACAGGGGAGTAAGTAGCGAGCAGTACTTC

d_call: TRBD2
clone_size: few
v_call: TRBV28
j_call: TRBJ2-1
cdr3_aa: CASSRYAGGYNEQFF
cdr3_nt: TGTGCCAGCAGCCGATATGCGGGAGGGTACAATGAGCAGTTCTTC

d_call: NA
clone_size: NA
v_call: TRBV25-1
j_call: TRBJ2-5
cdr3_aa: CASSEFGGAETQYF
cdr3_nt: TGTGCCAGCAGTGAATTCGGGGGTGCAGAGACCCAGTACTTC

d_call: NA
clone_size: NA
v_call: TRBV30
j_call: TRBJ1-2
cdr3_aa: CASEGRIANYGYTF
cdr3_nt: TGTGCCTCGGAGGGCAGAATTGCTAACTATGGCTACACCTTC

d_call: NA
clone_size: NA
v_call: TRBV7-2
j_call: TRBJ2-7
cdr3_aa: CASSLNRRAYEQYF
cdr3_nt: TGTGCCAGCAGCTTAAACAGACGGGCGTACGAGCAGTACTTC

d_call: NA
clone_size: NA
v_call: TRBV4-3
j_call: TRBJ1-5
cdr3_aa: CASSPSFGTDSNQPQHF
cdr3_nt: TGCGCCAGCAGCCCTTCTTTCGGGACGGATAGCAATCAGCCCCAGCATTTT

d_call: NA
clone_size: NA
v_call: TRBV28
j_call: TRBJ2-2
cdr3_aa: CASRASLGGTGELFF
cdr3_nt: TGTGCCAGCAGAGCGTCCCTCGGTGGCACCGGGGAGCTGTTTTTT

d_call: NA
clone_size: NA
v_call: TRBV11-3
j_call: TRBJ2-2
cdr3_aa: CASSLIWGANTGELFF
cdr3_nt: TGTGCCAGCAGCTTAATCTGGGGTGCGAACACCGGGGAGCTGTTTTTT

d_call: NA
clone_size: NA
v_call: TRBV5-6
j_call: TRBJ2-1
cdr3_aa: CASRLGQNNEQFF
cdr3_nt: TGTGCCAGCAGACTAGGACAGAACAATGAGCAGTTCTTC

d_call: NA
clone_size: NA
v_call: TRBV28
j_call: TRBJ1-5
cdr3_aa: CASSPLNQPQHF
cdr3_nt: TGTGCCAGCAGTCCCCTCAATCAGCCCCAGCATTTT

d_call: NA
clone_size: NA
v_call: TRBV21-1
j_call: TRBJ1-5
cdr3_aa: CASSTENGGPGQGCNQPQHF
cdr3_nt: TGTGCCAGCAGCACCGAAAATGGGGGGCCGGGACAGGGCTGCAATCAGCCCCAGCATTTT

d_call: TRBD2
clone_size: NA
v_call: TRBV6-4
j_call: TRBJ2-3
cdr3_aa: CASSDSIAGTDTQYF
cdr3_nt: TGTGCCAGCAGTGACTCCATAGCGGGAACAGATACGCAGTATTTT

d_call: NA
clone_size: NA
v_call: TRBV5-6
j_call: TRBJ2-5
cdr3_aa: CASSLRDQETQYF
cdr3_nt: TGTGCCAGCAGCTTGAGGGACCAAGAGACCCAGTACTTC

d_call: NA
clone_size: NA
v_call: TRBV7-9
j_call: TRBJ2-1
cdr3_aa: CASSQGRRATYNEQFF
cdr3_nt: TGTGCCAGCAGCCAAGGCCGCAGGGCCACCTACAATGAGCAGTTCTTC

d_call: NA
clone_size: NA
v_call: TRBV24-1
j_call: TRBJ2-7
cdr3_aa: CATSDPLAYEQYF
cdr3_nt: TGTGCCACCAGTGATCCCTTAGCTTACGAGCAGTACTTC